This TCR beta chain was retrieved from a study of T cell changes during pregnancy in multiple sclerosis. The repertoire was sequenced with immunoSEQ multiplex PCR; TCRdb's copy has only in-frame clones and lacks some. The sample shows approximately 100,000 clones, around nine tenths of them seen only once. The CDR3 is 15 amino acids. Trimming took 6 bases from V and 8 from J, leaving 19 bases between them. Germline CDR1 reads MNHNY; CDR2 reads SVGAGI (reference sequence). The source of this sequence is a female donor with multiple sclerosis, enrolled in a pregnancy study. This chain uses TRBV6-6 with TRBJ1-4, with a weak D call TRBD1 (6 bases). The sequencing used peripheral blood, collected in the second trimester of pregnancy. DNA for the CDR3: TGTGCCAGCAGCCCGCAGGGGAGAGGACAGGAAAAACTGTTTTTT. Protein product: CASSPQGRGQEKLFF.